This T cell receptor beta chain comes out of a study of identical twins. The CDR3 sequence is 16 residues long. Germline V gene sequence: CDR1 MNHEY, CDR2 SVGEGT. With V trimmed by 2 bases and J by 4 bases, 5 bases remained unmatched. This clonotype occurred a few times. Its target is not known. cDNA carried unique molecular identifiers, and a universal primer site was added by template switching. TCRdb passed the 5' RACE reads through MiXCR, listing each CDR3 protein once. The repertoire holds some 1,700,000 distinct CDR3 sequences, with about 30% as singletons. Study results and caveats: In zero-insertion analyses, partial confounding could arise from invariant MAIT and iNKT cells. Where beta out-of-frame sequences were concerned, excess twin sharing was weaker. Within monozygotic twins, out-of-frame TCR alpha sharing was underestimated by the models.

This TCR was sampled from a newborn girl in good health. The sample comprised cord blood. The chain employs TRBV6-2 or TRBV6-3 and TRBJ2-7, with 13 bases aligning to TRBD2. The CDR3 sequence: CASSYLRTSGGYEQYF. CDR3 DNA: TGTGCCAGCAGTTACCTCCGGACTAGCGGGGGTTACGAGCAGTACTTC.